Below, 10 T cell receptor beta chains from the same sample are listed, as sequenced in a study of T cells in Graves' hyperthyroidism and ophthalmopathy. The source material, RNA transcripts, was used to amplify TCR beta CDR3 regions. RT-PCR in the first round (using the HTBI primer set) targeted the TCR CDR3. A single record per CDR3 protein comes from TCRdb applying MiXCR to the multiplex PCR reads. The sample lists about 130,000 distinct CDR3 sequences, roughly a fifth occurring once. The source material was blood. The receptor set was obtained from a woman aged 45-65 years with Graves' hyperthyroidism that later progressed to Graves' ophthalmopathy.

The sample holds a few counts of this clonotype. The chain recombines TRBV3-1 with TRBJ2-1, with 9 bases that match TRBD2. This CDR3 spans 17 amino acids. Germline V lookup: CDR1 LGHDT, CDR2 YNNKEL (reference sequence). V shed 0 bases and J 6 bases; nucleotides not matched to a gene: 9. CDR3 in amino acids: CASSQDTAGGPTNEQFF. CDR3 in DNA: TGTGCCAGCAGCCAAGATACCGCGGGAGGGCCGACCAATGAGCAGTTCTTC.

The sample holds many counts of this clonotype. V usage is TRBV30 and J usage is TRBJ1-1, with 8 nucleotides matching TRBD1. There are 13 residues in the CDR3. The V and J ends lost 3 bases and 4 bases, in that order; junction bases with no gene match: 4. From germline, CDR1 is GTSNPN and CDR2 SVGIG (reference sequence). The CDR3 protein is CAWSGQGLTEAFF. The CDR3 DNA reads as TGTGCCTGGAGCGGACAGGGCCTCACTGAAGCTTTCTTT.

The genes are TRBV30 and TRBJ2-7; 7 bases match TRBD1. Germline V lookup: CDR1 GTSNPN, CDR2 SVGIG (reference sequence). The CDR3 runs to 12 residues. The V segment lost 3 bases and the J segment 6 bases; nucleotides outside the gene matches: 5. This CDR3 is CAWRRTGVEQYF. The CDR3 nucleotides read TGTGCCTGGAGACGAACAGGGGTCGAGCAGTACTTC.

This clonotype was observed at least ten times. The chain links TRBV27 to TRBJ2-5, with D perhaps matching TRBD2 (6 bases). Looked up from germline, CDR1 is MNHEY and CDR2 is SMNVEV (reference sequence). Trimming removed 6 bases at V and 5 bases at J, with 19 bases between. CDR3 size: 15 residues. The CDR3 coding sequence is TGTGCCAGCAGCCAGGGACGACTAGTCCGGGAGACCCAGTACTTC. Its protein product is CASSQGRLVRETQYF.

This clonotype was observed a few times. CDR3 sequence (DNA): TGTGCCAGCCATGCAACAGGGATGAATCAGCCCCAGCATTTT. Translated: CASHATGMNQPQHF. The chain carries TRBV6-2 or TRBV6-3 and TRBJ1-5; maybe TRBD1 (6 bases). The CDR3 sequence is 14 residues long. V was trimmed by 8 bases and J by 4 bases, leaving 15 bases between them. The germline V gene encodes CDR1 MNHEY and CDR2 SVGEGT.

This chain connects TRBV28 to TRBJ2-1; D perhaps matches TRBD1 (6 bases). Trimming took off 7 bases at V and 3 bases at J, with 19 bases between the two ends. From germline, CDR1 is MDHEN and CDR2 SYDVKM. This CDR3 is built from 16 residues. The CDR3 DNA is TGTGCCAGCAAGTCTGAGTCCCCAGGGGTCTACAATGAGCAGTTCTTC. This codes for CASKSESPGVYNEQFF.

The chain carries TRBV28 and TRBJ2-1; perhaps TRBD2 as D (5 bases). Germline assignment: CDR1 MDHEN and CDR2 SYDVKM. Trimming removed 6 bases at V and 6 bases at J, with 15 bases between. The CDR3 length is 14 residues. The CDR3 loop is CASRDRLAINEQFF. The CDR3 coding sequence is TGTGCCAGCAGAGACCGCCTAGCCATCAATGAGCAGTTCTTC.

This clonotype was counted between two and nine times. The chain joins TRBV7-9 to TRBJ1-2; the D is unclear. The CDR3 is 15 residues long. Deletions cut 4 bases from V and 0 bases from J, with 12 bases between. In germline, CDR1 is SEHNR, CDR2 FQNEAQ (reference sequence). The CDR3 coding sequence is TGTGCCAGCAGCTCCCACGGTTCAGCTAACTATGGCTACACCTTC. This codes for CASSSHGSANYGYTF.

Many counts were recorded for this clonotype. The chain is built from TRBV7-3 and TRBJ1-1; D possibly corresponds to TRBD1 (5 bases). CDR3 length: 13 residues. Trimming cost V 0 bases and J 8 bases, with 10 bases left between them. CDR1 and CDR2 (germline): SGHTA, FQGTGA. CDR3 region: CASSLTPGLEAFF. The CDR3 DNA is TGTGCCAGCAGCTTAACACCAGGGCTCGAAGCTTTCTTT.

This clonotype occurred once. The chain uses TRBV28 and TRBJ2-7; 10 positions agree with TRBD2. The CDR3 runs 15 residues. CDR1 MDHEN and CDR2 SYDVKM come from the germline V gene. Losses at the gene ends were 4 bases for V and 5 bases for J; bases not matched to a gene: 8. CDR3 region: CASSSLAGEANEQYF. The CDR3 DNA is TGTGCCAGCAGTTCCCTAGCGGGAGAGGCGAACGAGCAGTACTTC.